This T cell receptor (beta chain) was retrieved from a study of blood T cell repertoires in COVID-19. For the study at large: COVID-19 samples, acute and convalescent, were from the United States, Italy and Spain.

The CDR3 is 13 amino acids. In germline, CDR1 is MGHDK, CDR2 SYGVNS. V lost 4 bases and J lost 7; bases outside the gene matches: 2. Sequenced by immunoSEQ multiplex PCR; TCRdb stores in-frame clones only, minus some. The sample holds about 66,000 clones; approximately 86% are singletons and the top ten take about 7%. The V call is TRBV25-1, the J call TRBJ2-4; TRBD1 agrees at 9 bases. The sample comprised peripheral blood. The receptor's source is a man in his fifties or sixties with active COVID-19. CDR3 DNA: TGTGCCAGCAGTGGCGGACAGGGGAACATTCAGTACTTC. Its translation is CASSGGQGNIQYF. Combining the CDR3 with reference TRBV25-1 and TRBJ2-4 gives the whole variable domain EADIYQTPRYLVIGTGKKITLECSQTMGHDKMYWYQQDPGMELHLIHYSYGVNSTEKGDLSSESTVSRIRTEHFPLTLESARPSHTSQYLCASSGGQGNIQYFGAGTRLSVL.